The rows below give T cell receptor beta chains drawn from one sample of a study of T cells in Graves' hyperthyroidism and ophthalmopathy. In TCRdb, the multiplex PCR reads were re-called with MiXCR into one record per CDR3 protein. The sample includes some 250,000 distinct CDR3 sequences, less than 15% of them seen just once. Sequenced input: blood. These receptors originate from a woman in her thirties or forties with Graves' hyperthyroidism that later progressed to Graves' ophthalmopathy. The CDR3 runs from the conserved cysteine through the conserved F or W. Each record gives: J gene, V gene, D gene, clone size, CDR3 DNA, CDR3 protein. D genes are given only for firm matches. Size is stated for part of the rows, as once, few or many counts, or as a class when the clone is expanded.

J: TRBJ2-2
V: TRBV15
D: .
size: .
DNA: TGTGCCACCAGGGTGAACACCGGGGAGCTGTTTTTT
CDR3: CATRVNTGELFF

J: TRBJ1-4
V: TRBV19
D: TRBD1
size: .
DNA: TGTGCCAGTAGTGTACAGGGGGCCAGGGAAAAACTGTTTTTT
CDR3: CASSVQGAREKLFF

J: TRBJ2-2
V: TRBV9
D: .
size: .
DNA: TGTGCCAGCAGCGCCCGCGTTCCTAACACCGGGGAGCTGTTTTTT
CDR3: CASSARVPNTGELFF

J: TRBJ2-5
V: TRBV2
D: TRBD2
size: many
DNA: TGTGCCAGCAGCCTGGCAGAAATGGGACTAGCGGGAGAGACCCAGTACTTC
CDR3: CASSLAEMGLAGETQYF

J: TRBJ1-1
V: TRBV2
D: TRBD1
size: .
DNA: TGTGCCAGCCTCGGGACAGCCTATTCGAACACTGAAGCTTTCTTT
CDR3: CASLGTAYSNTEAFF

J: TRBJ2-2
V: TRBV4-2
D: TRBD2
size: .
DNA: TGTGCCAGCAGCCAAGATTGGACCAGCGGGGTGTCCGGGGAGCTGTTTTTT
CDR3: CASSQDWTSGVSGELFF

J: TRBJ2-4
V: TRBV9
D: TRBD1
size: .
DNA: TGTGCCAGCAGCGAGGGGACAGGGTTAGCCAAAAACATTCAGTACTTC
CDR3: CASSEGTGLAKNIQYF

J: TRBJ2-1
V: TRBV11-2
D: TRBD2
size: .
DNA: TGTGCCAGCAGTTCTCTAGCGGGAGTATGGAATGAGCAGTTCTTC
CDR3: CASSSLAGVWNEQFF

J: TRBJ1-4
V: TRBV10-2
D: .
size: .
DNA: TGCGCCAGCAGTGAGTGGGGCTCGGGTGAAAAACTGTTTTTT
CDR3: CASSEWGSGEKLFF

J: TRBJ2-2
V: TRBV12-3/TRBV12-4
D: .
size: many
DNA: TGTGCCAGCAGTTTAGGGACAACCACCGGGGAGCTGTTTTTT
CDR3: CASSLGTTTGELFF

J: TRBJ2-3
V: TRBV19
D: .
size: many
DNA: TGTGCCAGTATATCAGATACGCAGTATTTT
CDR3: CASISDTQYF

J: TRBJ2-5
V: TRBV2
D: TRBD1
size: .
DNA: TGTGCCAGCAGTGAGAGTGAGGGGGCGATGGGGACCCAGTACTTC
CDR3: CASSESEGAMGTQYF

J: TRBJ2-7
V: TRBV20-1
D: .
size: many
DNA: TGCAGTGGTACAAGGCCCCAGGACTACGAGCAGTACTTC
CDR3: CSGTRPQDYEQYF

J: TRBJ1-1
V: TRBV5-4
D: TRBD1
size: .
DNA: TGTGCCAGCAACCTCGACAGGGGACGAATGAACACTGAAGCTTTCTTT
CDR3: CASNLDRGRMNTEAFF

J: TRBJ2-3
V: TRBV18
D: .
size: many
DNA: TGTGCCAGCTCGCTCCCAGCAGCAGATACGCAGTATTTT
CDR3: CASSLPAADTQYF

J: TRBJ2-3
V: TRBV7-8
D: TRBD1
size: many
DNA: TGTGCCAGCAGCTTACCCCGGACAGGTTCAATCACAGATACGCAGTATTTT
CDR3: CASSLPRTGSITDTQYF

J: TRBJ1-4
V: TRBV3-1
D: .
size: few
DNA: TGTGCCAGCAGCCTGAATACAGGGTTCGAAAAACTGTTTTTT
CDR3: CASSLNTGFEKLFF

J: TRBJ2-5
V: TRBV19
D: TRBD1
size: many
DNA: TGTGCCAGTAGTATTAATCAGGGACAGCAAGAGACCCAGTACTTC
CDR3: CASSINQGQQETQYF

J: TRBJ1-3
V: TRBV19
D: .
size: .
DNA: TGTGCCAGTAGTATCGGAGGAAACACCATATATTTT
CDR3: CASSIGGNTIYF

J: TRBJ2-1
V: TRBV28
D: .
size: .
DNA: TGTGCCAGCAGGAGACAGGTGTTCTACAATGAGCAGTTCTTC
CDR3: CASRRQVFYNEQFF

J: TRBJ2-4
V: TRBV9
D: .
size: .
DNA: TGTGCCAGCAGCGTAGCGGACAGTCCCAAAAACATTCAGTACTTC
CDR3: CASSVADSPKNIQYF

J: TRBJ2-1
V: TRBV5-6
D: TRBD2
size: .
DNA: TGTGCCAGCAGCAAACTGACTAGCGGGAAATACAATGAGCAGTCCTTC
CDR3: CASSKLTSGKYNEQSF

J: TRBJ2-2
V: TRBV20-1
D: .
size: few
DNA: TGCAGTGCTAGTCGAGGAGGGTTTGAGGCCGGGGAGCTGTTTTTT
CDR3: CSASRGGFEAGELFF

J: TRBJ2-1
V: TRBV9
D: TRBD2
size: many
DNA: TGTGCCAGCAGCGTAGCTCCCAGCGGGAGGGCGAATGAGCAGTTCTTC
CDR3: CASSVAPSGRANEQFF

J: TRBJ2-1
V: TRBV14
D: TRBD2
size: few
DNA: TGTGCCAGCAGCCAAGTTACGGGGGGACGACTAGCGGGATTCGATGAGCAGTTCTTC
CDR3: CASSQVTGGRLAGFDEQFF

J: TRBJ2-3
V: TRBV7-3
D: TRBD2
size: few
DNA: TGTGCCAGCAGCGCGACGGGACTAGGGGCAGATACGCAGTATTTT
CDR3: CASSATGLGADTQYF

J: TRBJ1-3
V: TRBV28
D: .
size: many
DNA: TGTGCCAGCAGTTTGGAGGGGTGGGGAAACACCATATATTTT
CDR3: CASSLEGWGNTIYF

J: TRBJ2-3
V: TRBV14
D: .
size: many
DNA: TGTGCCAGCAGCCAAGATACTGGTACTACGCAGTATTTT
CDR3: CASSQDTGTTQYF

J: TRBJ2-5
V: TRBV2
D: .
size: many
DNA: TGTGCCAGCAGGGGGAAGACCCAGTACTTC
CDR3: CASRGKTQYF